Shown below are 19 T cell receptor beta chains from a single sample sequenced in a study of T-cell memory formation after mild COVID-19. TCRdb redid the calling of the 5' RACE reads with MiXCR, one entry per CDR3 protein. This table has 500,000 to 650,000 distinct CDR3 sequences, approximately 21% appearing once. The specimen was PBMCs or a T cell subset sorted from them (not recorded which). The receptor source for this set is an adult woman who had mild COVID-19 (a few samples of this study predate the infection). Cell type and time point are not known.

This clonotype showed up many times. The gene calls are TRBV12-3 or TRBV12-4 and TRBJ1-5; no firm D call. V lost 6 bases, J lost 6 bases, and 12 bases lay in between. The CDR3 covers 13 residues. The CDR3 is CASRGLGGQPQHF. The CDR3, as DNA: TGTGCCAGCAGAGGCTTGGGAGGTCAGCCCCAGCATTTT.

This clonotype has just a few counts. The chain joins TRBV19 to TRBJ1-5; the D is unclear. Trimming stripped 1 base from V and 0 bases from J, with 10 bases between. This CDR3 has 16 residues. Germline V gene data show CDR1 as LNHDA and CDR2 as SQIVND (reference sequence). CDR3 region: CASSIGPDYSNQPQHF. DNA for the CDR3: TGTGCCAGTAGTATAGGGCCCGATTATAGCAATCAGCCCCAGCATTTT.

This clonotype occurred a few times. The chain is built from TRBV6-4 and TRBJ2-1, with 15 positions matching TRBD2. J gave up 10 bases and V 7 bases, and 5 bases lay outside the gene matches. CDR3 size: 14 residues. CDR1 is MRHNA, CDR2 SNTAGT, per germline. The CDR3 region has the DNA TGTGCCAGCAAGCCCGGGACTAGCGGGAGGGAGCAGTTCTTC. It is translated as CASKPGTSGREQFF.

Only a few counts were recorded for this clonotype. This CDR3 reads CASTAGISGNLEDTQYF. The DNA of the CDR3 is TGTGCCAGCACCGCGGGGATCAGCGGAAATTTGGAAGATACGCAGTATTTT. The J gene is TRBJ2-3, the V gene TRBV11-1, with D possibly matching TRBD2 (6 bases). The CDR3 is 17 amino acids. The V and J ends lost 7 bases and 5 bases respectively, with 25 bases between them. Germline CDR1 SGHAT, CDR2 FQDESV (reference sequence).

This rearrangement joins TRBV10-2 to TRBJ2-5; D unresolved. V was clipped by 6 bases and J by 4 bases, with 9 bases between them. The CDR3 has 12 amino acids. CDR1 and CDR2 (germline): WSHSY, SAAADI. CDR3 in DNA: TGCGCCAGCAGCCACGGTCGAGAGACCCAGTACTTC. Its protein is CASSHGRETQYF.

The chain links TRBV20-1 to TRBJ2-3; 14 nucleotides align to TRBD2. V shed 6 bases and J 0 bases; nucleotides not matched to a gene: 17. The germline V gene encodes CDR1 DFQATT and CDR2 SNEGSKA (reference sequence). This CDR3 is 20 amino acids long. The CDR3 sequence: CSAHKGTSGGRLRSTDTQYF. CDR3 bases: TGCAGTGCCCATAAGGGGACTAGCGGGGGCCGGTTAAGGAGCACAGATACGCAGTATTTT.

The chain joins TRBV7-2 to TRBJ2-2; 7 bases map to TRBD1. The CDR3 has 15 amino acids. In germline, CDR1 is SGHTA, CDR2 FQGNSA. V lost 4 bases to trimming and J lost 3 bases; unmatched junction nucleotides: 5. Here the CDR3 DNA reads TGTGCCAGCAGCTCCTACAGGGGAGACACCGGGGAGCTGTTTTTT. It is translated as CASSSYRGDTGELFF.

V gene TRBV5-5 combines with J gene TRBJ1-2, with 10 bases fitting TRBD1. Germline CDR1 and CDR2: SGHKS and YYEKEE (reference sequence). This CDR3 contains 15 residues. The J segment lost 2 bases and the V segment lost 4 bases, leaving 5 bases of the junction unmatched. In DNA form, the CDR3 reads TGTGCCAGCAGCCAGGACAGGGGGGGCAACTATGGCTACACCTTC. The encoded protein is CASSQDRGGNYGYTF.

This clonotype was picked up a small number of times. This sequence joins TRBV7-6 and TRBJ2-7; 9 positions agree with TRBD1. The ends lost 0 bases at V and 2 bases at J; junction bases unmatched: 8. CDR1 is SGHVS and CDR2 is FNYEAQ in the germline V gene. The CDR3 consists of 17 residues. CDR3 bases: TGTGCCAGCAGCTTAGCCCCCCCGGGGACAGGGACCTACGAGCAGTACTTC. This translates into CASSLAPPGTGTYEQYF.

The chain joins TRBV5-1 to TRBJ1-2, with D possibly matching TRBD1 (5 bases). Germline CDR1 is SGHRS and CDR2 is YFSETQ. The CDR3 runs 13 residues. The V end was cut by 7 bases, the J end by 4 bases, with 14 bases between. In DNA form, the CDR3 reads TGCGCCAGCGGGGACGGCGGCTCCTATGGCTACACCTTC. As protein: CASGDGGSYGYTF.

In its sample, this clonotype was seen a few times. The chain is built from TRBV3-1 and TRBJ2-5; maybe TRBD1 (6 bases). The CDR3 spans 13 residues. The V gene lost 4 bases and the J gene lost 9 bases, with 15 bases spanning the gap. The germline V gene has CDR1 LGHDT and CDR2 YNNKEL (reference sequence). DNA for the CDR3: TGTGCCAGCAGCCTAGGGCGGGCAGGGGCCCAGTACTTC. Its protein product is CASSLGRAGAQYF.

This clonotype has only a few counts. The chain carries TRBV6-2 or TRBV6-3 and TRBJ2-7; a possible D gene is TRBD2 (5 bases). Trimming took 6 bases from V and 4 from J, leaving 10 bases between them. Germline CDR1 reads MNHEY; CDR2 reads SVGEGT. The CDR3 consists of 12 residues. The CDR3 bases are TGTGCCAGCAGGCGACCGGGGTACGAGCAGTACTTC. It codes for CASRRPGYEQYF.

The sample holds a few counts of this clonotype. CDR3 protein: CASTPPEGPYEQYF. The CDR3 DNA follows: TGTGCCAGCACCCCCCCTGAGGGGCCCTACGAGCAGTACTTC. The chain couples TRBV7-6 to TRBJ2-7; D may match TRBD1 or TRBD2 (5 bases each). Germline-derived CDR1 and CDR2 are SGHVS and FNYEAQ. The V gene lost 7 bases and the J gene lost 2 bases, with 15 bases spanning the gap. This CDR3 has 14 residues.

The chain combines TRBV7-6 with TRBJ1-1; D not resolved. Trimming left V 2 bases short and J 5 bases short, with 9 bases between. The CDR3 length is 13 residues. Germline V lookup: CDR1 SGHVS, CDR2 FNYEAQ. The CDR3 region is CASSLRVRTEAFF. Here the CDR3 DNA reads TGTGCCAGCAGCTTAAGGGTGCGGACTGAAGCTTTCTTT.

This clonotype was seen many times. The genes are TRBV5-1 and TRBJ2-2, with a possible D match to TRBD1 (5 bases). The V gene lost 0 bases and the J gene lost 3 bases, with 15 bases spanning the gap. This CDR3 region has 17 residues. Germline CDR1 SGHRS, CDR2 YFSETQ. The CDR3 loop reads CASSLGANRLHTGELFF. CDR3 in DNA: TGCGCCAGCAGCTTGGGTGCAAACAGGTTGCACACCGGGGAGCTGTTTTTT.

This clonotype was picked up a small number of times. V gene TRBV20-1 combines with J gene TRBJ2-5; no definite D call. CDR3 length equals 12 residues. Trimming left V 5 bases short and J 3 bases short, with 10 bases between. Germline V lookup: CDR1 DFQATT, CDR2 SNEGSKA (reference sequence). The CDR3 loop reads CSAEPMEETQYF. The DNA of the CDR3 is TGCAGTGCTGAGCCAATGGAAGAGACCCAGTACTTC.

The chain joins TRBV7-8 to TRBJ2-5; the D gene is possibly TRBD2 (5 bases). Germline CDR1 SGHVS, CDR2 FQNEAQ. The V end lost 4 bases, the J end lost 9 bases, and 9 bases lay between the germline ends. The CDR3 spans 11 residues. The CDR3 DNA is TGTGCCAGCAGCTGGGAGTGGGCCCAGTACTTC. Translated, it gives CASSWEWAQYF.

The chain combines TRBV29-1 with TRBJ2-5; weak D call: TRBD2 (5 bases). The V gene's germline CDR1 is SQVTM and CDR2 ANQGSEA. Trimming removed 0 bases at V and 3 bases at J, with 17 bases between. The CDR3 extends over 16 amino acids. CDR3 bases: TGCAGCGTTGAAGACGGGGATATAATACCTGAAGAGACCCAGTACTTC. As protein: CSVEDGDIIPEETQYF.

This chain joins TRBV11-2 and TRBJ1-1; TRBD1 might be the D (5 bases). CDR3 length: 13 amino acids. Germline CDR1 is SGHAT and CDR2 is FQNNGV. V was trimmed by 7 bases and J by 10 bases, leaving 19 bases between them. The CDR3, as DNA: TGTGCCAGCACCCTAAGGACAAATCGGGTAGCTTTCTTT. Translating it yields CASTLRTNRVAFF.